This T cell receptor beta chain was documented in a study of siplizumab effects on memory and regulatory T cells (dated by TCRdb to about 2019). Broadly, across the study: The study looked at the effect of siplizumab, an anti-CD2 antibody, on alloreactive T-cell subsets in allogeneic mixed lymphocyte reactions made from human PBMCs.

Study-level results and caveats: A naive or memory phenotype could not be assigned to roughly 75-95% of proliferating CD4+ or CD8+ clones. Among mappable alloreactive CD4+ clones, the Treg-derived fraction averaged approximately 72% with siplizumab versus 26.9% in control reactions. Siplizumab significantly reduced the cumulative frequency of alloreactive sequences traceable to unstimulated CD4+ memory T cells. Because sequences below about 10^-5 frequency were poorly captured, only a minor fraction of alloreactive clones could be mapped to unstimulated subsets. Unstimulated naive T cells appeared to be more diverse than memory T cells, and naive cells seemed to make a substantial contribution to the alloresponse. No functional confirmation was obtained for the suppressive function of proliferating Tregs from siplizumab cultures.

To prepare the library, the immunoSEQ multiplex PCR assay was applied. Each sample had 10^5 or so TCR templates assayed by the deep sequencing platform. Genomic DNA extracted from sorted T cells was the material used for TCRbeta CDR3 sequencing. In the source study's methods: The R programming language was used for the clonal analysis of the TCRbeta CDR3 data. Alloreactive CD4+ and CD8+ clones were identified by comparing unstimulated samples to CFSE-low samples taken after the reaction. By matching sequences to the repertoires of sorted unstimulated Treg and non-Treg cells, each alloreactive CD4+ clone was assigned a regulatory or non-regulatory origin. Drawn from immuneACCESS, this table holds only the in-frame rearrangements with V and J called that TCRdb kept. Clones are partly lost; checked studies trace under half to an unresolved V gene and leave the rest unexplained. Clone size and V and J calls were adopted from that table, with D and trimming inferred from the DNA. This sample lists more than 45,000 clones; more than 80% were detected once. Of the sample, 30% to 40% falls within the top ten clones.

Sorted unstimulated T cells, along with proliferating T cells recovered from mixed lymphocyte reactions, underwent TCRbeta CDR3 sequencing. Fresh whole blood from 9 to 11 HLA-typed healthy donors was used to isolate PBMCs. Details on this clone: Its target antigen remains unknown. No qualities accompany the bases; no much larger clone lies one base away.

The sequencing input was CD8+ T cells sorted from blood. The receptor was isolated from a human donor in good health.

At the DNA level, the sequence is TGTGCCTCAAATGGACAGGATTATGGCTACACCTTC. This encodes CASNGQDYGYTF. Recombination linked TRBV30 to TRBJ1-2; the junction holds 7 bases that match TRBD1. The CDR3 goes from the cysteine to the phenylalanine over 12 residues. The kept DNA is CDR3 alone, 36 bases in frame from the first base. V has 7 bases trimmed and J has 5 bases trimmed; junction bases matching no gene number 7. From the germline V gene (reference sequence), CDR1 is GTSNPN and CDR2 is SVGIG.